Listed here is a single T cell receptor (beta chain). Its antigen is unknown. In germline, CDR1 is SGHVS, CDR2 FQNEAQ. This CDR3 spans 16 amino acids. The sample is drawn from a study of T cell repertoires in cytomegalovirus infection. TCRdb reprocessed the reads with MiXCR, giving one entry per CDR3 protein. The sample gives about 450,000 distinct CDR3 sequences, 25% to 40% of which show up once; around 13% is in the top ten. Study-level points and caveats: The study found HLA-C-restricted CMV-specific TCR beta clonotypes dominating the ex vivo response.

The specimen sequenced was PBMCs. The TCR originated in a human donor in good health (CMV status not recorded). Some clones in this sample may be carry-over from other donors' samples. J is TRBJ1-5 and V is TRBV7-8, with 9 bases aligning to TRBD1. CDR3 loop: CASQQGAQGLNQPQHF. CDR3 sequence (DNA): TGTGCAAGCCAACAGGGGGCGCAGGGTCTGAATCAGCCCCAGCATTTT.